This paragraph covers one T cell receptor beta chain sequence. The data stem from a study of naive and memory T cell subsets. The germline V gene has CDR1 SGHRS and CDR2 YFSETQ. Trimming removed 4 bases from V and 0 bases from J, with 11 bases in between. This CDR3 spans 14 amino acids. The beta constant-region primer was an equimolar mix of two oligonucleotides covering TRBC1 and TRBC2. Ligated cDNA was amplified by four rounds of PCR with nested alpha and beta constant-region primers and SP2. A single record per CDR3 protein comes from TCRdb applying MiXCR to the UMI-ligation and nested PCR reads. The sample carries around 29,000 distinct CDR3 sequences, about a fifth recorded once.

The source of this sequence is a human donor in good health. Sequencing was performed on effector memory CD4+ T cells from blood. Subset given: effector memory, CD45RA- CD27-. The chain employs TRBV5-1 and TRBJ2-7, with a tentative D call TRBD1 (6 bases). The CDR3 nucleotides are TGCGCCAGCAGCGTGGACAGTGTCTCCTACGAGCAGTACTTC. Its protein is CASSVDSVSYEQYF.